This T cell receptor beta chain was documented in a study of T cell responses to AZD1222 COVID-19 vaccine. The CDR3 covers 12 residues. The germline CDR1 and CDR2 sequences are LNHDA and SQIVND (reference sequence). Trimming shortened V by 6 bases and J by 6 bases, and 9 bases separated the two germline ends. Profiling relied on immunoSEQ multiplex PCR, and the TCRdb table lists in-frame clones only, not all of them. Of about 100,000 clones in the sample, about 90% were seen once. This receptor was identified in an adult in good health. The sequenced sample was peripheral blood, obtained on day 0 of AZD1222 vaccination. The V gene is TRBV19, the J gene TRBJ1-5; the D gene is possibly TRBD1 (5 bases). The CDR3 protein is CASSRVLQPQHF. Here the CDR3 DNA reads TGTGCCAGTAGCAGGGTACTTCAGCCCCAGCATTTT.